The present T cell receptor beta chain was sequenced within a study of CD8 T cells in Susac syndrome. This CDR3 is built from 14 residues. CDR1 is SQVTM and CDR2 is ANQGSEA in the germline V gene. Trimming left V 6 bases short and J 7 bases short, with 19 bases between. RNA in amounts of roughly 0.5 to 1 ug was reverse transcribed with random hexamers. One entry per CDR3 protein results from TCRdb running MiXCR on the immunoSEQ multiplex PCR reads. The data contain 120,000 to 150,000 distinct CDR3 sequences, 94% of them seen just once; the ten biggest clones take up approximately 0.3%. Sequencing of TCR beta, carried out with a high-throughput approach, was applied to CD8+ and CD4+ T cells from the blood.

This rearrangement joins TRBV29-1 to TRBJ2-1; a possible D gene is TRBD2 (5 bases). The sequenced sample consisted of CD8+ T cells from PBMCs. The receptor comes from a human donor in good health. Written as DNA, the CDR3 is TGCAGCGTCGGTAGAGGGTTGGCGGTTAATGAGCAGTTCTTC. This gives the protein CSVGRGLAVNEQFF.